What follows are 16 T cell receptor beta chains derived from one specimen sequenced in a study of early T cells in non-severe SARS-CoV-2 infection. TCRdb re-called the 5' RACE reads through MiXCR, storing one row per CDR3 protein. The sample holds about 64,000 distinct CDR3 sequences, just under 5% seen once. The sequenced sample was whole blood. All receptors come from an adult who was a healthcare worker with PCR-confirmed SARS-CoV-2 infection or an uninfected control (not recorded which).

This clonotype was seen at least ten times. The CDR3 DNA reads TGTGCCAGTAGTAAAAAAGCGGGGAGCTCCTACGAGCAGTACTTC. Protein sequence: CASSKKAGSSYEQYF. The rearrangement uses TRBV19 and TRBJ2-7; 7 nucleotides match TRBD2. The CDR3 runs to 15 residues. Germline CDR1 is LNHDA and CDR2 is SQIVND (reference sequence). V trimming: 4 bases; J trimming: 0 bases; junction bases outside the gene matches: 6.

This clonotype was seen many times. In DNA form, the CDR3 reads TGTGCCAGCAGCCCGGGACAGGGGATCGGGGAGCTGTTTTTT. Translated, it gives CASSPGQGIGELFF. The V gene is TRBV7-2, the J gene TRBJ2-2; 10 bases align to TRBD1. The V gene's germline CDR1 is SGHTA and CDR2 FQGNSA. After removal of 5 bases from V and 7 bases from J, the junction contained 4 bases not matched to a gene. CDR3 length: 14 amino acids.

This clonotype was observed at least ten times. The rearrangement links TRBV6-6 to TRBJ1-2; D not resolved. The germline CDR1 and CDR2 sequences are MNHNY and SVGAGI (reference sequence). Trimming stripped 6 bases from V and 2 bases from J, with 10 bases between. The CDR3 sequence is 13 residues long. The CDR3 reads CASSRSLNYGYTF. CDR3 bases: TGTGCCAGCAGCCGATCCCTGAACTATGGCTACACCTTC.

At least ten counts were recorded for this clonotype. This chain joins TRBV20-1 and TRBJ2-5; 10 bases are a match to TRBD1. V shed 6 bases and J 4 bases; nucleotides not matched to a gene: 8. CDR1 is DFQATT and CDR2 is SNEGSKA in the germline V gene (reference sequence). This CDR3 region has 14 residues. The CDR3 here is CSALNGQGGETQYF. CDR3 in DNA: TGCAGTGCCCTAAATGGACAGGGGGGAGAGACCCAGTACTTC.

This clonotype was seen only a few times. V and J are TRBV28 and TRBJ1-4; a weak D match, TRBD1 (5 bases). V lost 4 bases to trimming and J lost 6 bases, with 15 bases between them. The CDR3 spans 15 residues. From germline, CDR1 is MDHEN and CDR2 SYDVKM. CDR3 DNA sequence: TGTGCCAGCAGTTCCCAGGGACTAAGACATGAAAAACTGTTTTTT. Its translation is CASSSQGLRHEKLFF.

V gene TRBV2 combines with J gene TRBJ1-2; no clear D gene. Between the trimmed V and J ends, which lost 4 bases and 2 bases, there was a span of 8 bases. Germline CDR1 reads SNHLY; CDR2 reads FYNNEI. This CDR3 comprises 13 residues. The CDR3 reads CASSAQPNYGYTF. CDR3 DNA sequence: TGTGCCAGCAGTGCACAGCCCAACTATGGCTACACCTTC.

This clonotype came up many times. The chain's CDR3 is CASSPLAGSFSYNEQFF. The CDR3 DNA reads TGTGCCAGCTCACCCCTAGCGGGGAGTTTCTCCTACAATGAGCAGTTCTTC. V usage is TRBV18 and J usage is TRBJ2-1, with 9 bases lining up with TRBD2. Germline CDR1 is KGHSH and CDR2 is LQKENI. The CDR3 extends over 17 amino acids. The V segment lost 3 bases and the J segment 0 bases; nucleotides outside the gene matches: 6.

The CDR3, as DNA: TGCGCCAGCGGCCAGGGGTTTCAAGAGACCCAGTACTTC. Its protein is CASGQGFQETQYF. The rearrangement links TRBV5-1 to TRBJ2-5; D might be TRBD1 (6 bases). V lost 7 bases, J lost 2 bases, and 12 bases lay in between. The CDR3 has 13 residues. The germline V gene has CDR1 SGHRS and CDR2 YFSETQ.

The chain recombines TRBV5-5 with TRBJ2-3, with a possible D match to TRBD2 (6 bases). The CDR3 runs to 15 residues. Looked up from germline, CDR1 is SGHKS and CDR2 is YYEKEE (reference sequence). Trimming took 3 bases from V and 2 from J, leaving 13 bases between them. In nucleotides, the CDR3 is TGTGCCAGCAGCTACCTTAGCGGATTCACAGATACGCAGTATTTT. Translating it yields CASSYLSGFTDTQYF.

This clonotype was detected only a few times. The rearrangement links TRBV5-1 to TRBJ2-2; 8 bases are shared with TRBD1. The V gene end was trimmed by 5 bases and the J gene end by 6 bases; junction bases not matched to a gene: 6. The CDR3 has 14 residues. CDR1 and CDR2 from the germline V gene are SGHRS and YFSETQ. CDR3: CASRRDRSAGELFF. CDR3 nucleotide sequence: TGCGCCAGCAGGCGGGACAGGTCAGCCGGGGAGCTGTTTTTT.

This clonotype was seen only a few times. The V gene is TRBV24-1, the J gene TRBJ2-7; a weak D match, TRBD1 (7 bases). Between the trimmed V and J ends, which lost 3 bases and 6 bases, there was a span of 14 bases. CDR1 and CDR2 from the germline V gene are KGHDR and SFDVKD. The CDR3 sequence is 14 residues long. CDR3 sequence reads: CATSDPRQGGEQYF. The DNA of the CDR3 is TGTGCCACCAGTGATCCCCGACAGGGAGGCGAGCAGTACTTC.

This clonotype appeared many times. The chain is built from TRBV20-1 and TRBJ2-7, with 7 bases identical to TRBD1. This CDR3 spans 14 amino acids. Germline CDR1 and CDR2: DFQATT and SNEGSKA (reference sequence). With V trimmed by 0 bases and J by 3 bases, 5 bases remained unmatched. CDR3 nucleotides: TGCAGTGCTAGAGATTCGGGACAGTACTACGAGCAGTACTTC. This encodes CSARDSGQYYEQYF.

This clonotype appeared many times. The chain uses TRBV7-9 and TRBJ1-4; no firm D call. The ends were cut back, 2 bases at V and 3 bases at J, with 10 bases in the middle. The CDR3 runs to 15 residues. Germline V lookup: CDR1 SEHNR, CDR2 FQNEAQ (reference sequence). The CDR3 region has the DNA TGTGCCAGCAGCTTATTATGGGGTTCTAATGAAAAACTGTTTTTT. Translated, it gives CASSLLWGSNEKLFF.

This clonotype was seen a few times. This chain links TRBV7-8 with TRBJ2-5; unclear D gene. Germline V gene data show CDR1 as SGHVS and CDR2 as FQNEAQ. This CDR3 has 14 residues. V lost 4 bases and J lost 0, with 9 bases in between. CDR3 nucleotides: TGTGCCAGCAGCTCCATCTTATACCAAGAGACCCAGTACTTC. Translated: CASSSILYQETQYF.

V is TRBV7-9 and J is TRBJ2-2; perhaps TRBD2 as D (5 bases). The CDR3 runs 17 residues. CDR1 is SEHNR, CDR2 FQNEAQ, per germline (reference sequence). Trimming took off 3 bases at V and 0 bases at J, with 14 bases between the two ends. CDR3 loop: CASSFPRRLPNTGELFF. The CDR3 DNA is TGTGCCAGCAGCTTTCCCAGGAGGCTCCCGAACACCGGGGAGCTGTTTTTT.

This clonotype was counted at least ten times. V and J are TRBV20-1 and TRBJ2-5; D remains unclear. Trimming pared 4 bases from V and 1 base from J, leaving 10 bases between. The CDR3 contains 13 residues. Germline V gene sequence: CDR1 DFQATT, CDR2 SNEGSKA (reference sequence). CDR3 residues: CSATIGSQETQYF. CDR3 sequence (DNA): TGCAGTGCTACGATTGGCAGCCAAGAGACCCAGTACTTC.